These 17 T cell receptor beta chains came from one sample sequenced in a study of cytomegalovirus exposure and HLA in healthy donors. Profiling relied on immunoSEQ multiplex PCR, and the TCRdb table lists in-frame clones only, not all of them. The sample includes about 120,000 clones, around 89% of them seen just once. The sequencing input was PBMCs. The receptors derive from a woman under 30 in good health and CMV-seropositive.

The chain carries TRBV2 and TRBJ2-1; perhaps TRBD1 as D (6 bases). In germline, CDR1 is SNHLY, CDR2 FYNNEI. The CDR3 is 16 residues long. Trimming left V 6 bases short and J 0 bases short, with 15 bases between. The CDR3 is CASRGYQGSSYNEQFF. The CDR3 coding sequence is TGTGCCAGCAGGGGGTACCAGGGGAGCTCCTACAATGAGCAGTTCTTC.

The rearrangement links TRBV6-1 to TRBJ1-2; weak D call: TRBD1 (6 bases). Germline V gene sequence: CDR1 MNHNS, CDR2 SASEGT. With 5 bases removed from V and 4 bases from J, the gap between germline ends came to 17 bases. The CDR3 sequence is 15 residues long. CDR3 loop: CASSPGDIQVYGYTF. CDR3 in DNA: TGTGCCAGCAGTCCCGGGGACATCCAAGTCTATGGCTACACCTTC.

Only a few counts were recorded for this clone. The gene calls are TRBV7-9 and TRBJ1-1; no clear D gene. V was cut by 0 bases and J by 1 base, with 6 bases left in between. In germline, CDR1 is SEHNR, CDR2 FQNEAQ (reference sequence). The CDR3 is made up of 14 amino acids. The CDR3 region is CASSLASWNTEAFF. DNA of the CDR3: TGTGCCAGCAGCTTAGCTTCATGGAACACTGAAGCTTTCTTT.

V usage is TRBV9 and J usage is TRBJ1-5; no reliable D call. The CDR3 extends over 16 amino acids. Trimming removed 7 bases at V and 6 bases at J, with 23 bases between. Germline V gene lookup returns CDR1 SGDLS and CDR2 YYNGEE. The CDR3 bases are TGTGCCAGCCCCCTAAGGAAGACCTCTCGGGTTCAGCCCCAGCATTTT. This gives the protein CASPLRKTSRVQPQHF. Full variable domain (missing parts from reference TRBV9 and TRBJ1-5): DSGVTQTPKHLITATGQRVTLRCSPRSGDLSVYWYQQSLDQGLQFLIQYYNGEERAKGNILERFSAQQFPDLHSELNLSSLELGDSALYFCASPLRKTSRVQPQHFGDGTRLSIL.

The J gene is TRBJ1-1, the V gene TRBV4-1; tentative D call: TRBD1 (5 bases). Deletions cut 0 bases from V and 1 base from J, with 15 bases between. The CDR3 loop spans 17 amino acids. CDR1 and CDR2 from the germline V gene are MGHRA and YSYEKL. The CDR3 DNA reads TGCGCCAGCAGCCAAGATGCCGGTGGGGGAGGGAACACTGAAGCTTTCTTT. Protein: CASSQDAGGGGNTEAFF.

The V and J genes are TRBV2 and TRBJ1-1; no clear D gene. Germline lookup yields CDR1 SNHLY and CDR2 FYNNEI. V was cut by 4 bases and J by 6 bases, with 12 bases left in between. The length of the CDR3 is 13 residues. This chain's CDR3 is CASSVAGSAEAFF. In DNA, the CDR3 is TGTGCCAGCAGTGTTGCGGGTTCGGCTGAAGCTTTCTTT. Looking up the rest from reference TRBV2 and TRBJ1-1 gives the full variable domain: EPEVTQTPSHQVTQMGQEVILRCVPISNHLYFYWYRQILGQKVEFLVSFYNNEISEKSEIFDDQFSVERPDGSNFTLKIRSTKLEDSAMYFCASSVAGSAEAFFGQGTRLTVV.

The chain is built from TRBV19 and TRBJ2-1; 8 bases are a match to TRBD2. In germline, CDR1 is LNHDA, CDR2 SQIVND (reference sequence). The CDR3 has 15 amino acids. Germline trimming cut 3 bases from V and 9 bases from J; bases unmatched to any gene: 10. The CDR3 DNA is TGTGCCAGTAGTATTGTCGGGGGGGCCGCGGTTGAGCAGTTCTTC. This codes for CASSIVGGAAVEQFF.

V is TRBV4-1 and J is TRBJ2-1; 16 bases align to TRBD2. Germline V CDR1 and CDR2: MGHRA, YSYEKL. CDR3 length: 20 residues. The J segment lost 2 bases and the V segment lost 7 bases, leaving 14 bases of the junction unmatched. CDR3 sequence reads: CASKPGLAGGDWGTYNEQFF. The CDR3 coding sequence is TGCGCCAGCAAACCGGGACTAGCGGGAGGGGACTGGGGGACCTACAATGAGCAGTTCTTC.

V is TRBV4-1 and J is TRBJ1-1, with D possibly being TRBD1 (5 bases). V lost 0 bases, J lost 2 bases, and 13 bases lay in between. This CDR3 is built from 16 residues. Germline V gene lookup returns CDR1 MGHRA and CDR2 YSYEKL. The DNA of the CDR3 is TGCGCCAGCAGCCAAGATATAGGCAGGGTCAACACTGAAGCTTTCTTT. Translated: CASSQDIGRVNTEAFF.

This chain links TRBV30 with TRBJ1-5; the match to TRBD1 covers 9 bases. Germline-derived CDR1 and CDR2 are GTSNPN and SVGIG (reference sequence). V trimming: 1 base; J trimming: 6 bases; junction bases outside the gene matches: 1. The length of the CDR3 is 13 residues. This chain's CDR3 is CAWSDRGLQPQHF. DNA for the CDR3: TGTGCCTGGAGTGACAGGGGGCTTCAGCCCCAGCATTTT.

This clone has a single count. The chain recombines TRBV5-1 with TRBJ1-2; D gene ambiguous. Germline V gene lookup returns CDR1 SGHRS and CDR2 YFSETQ. Deletions cut 2 bases from V and 1 base from J, with 3 bases between. The CDR3 length is 12 residues. The CDR3, as DNA: TGCGCCAGCAGCTTCGGTAACTATGGCTACACCTTC. This gives the protein CASSFGNYGYTF.

The rearrangement uses TRBV19 and TRBJ1-6, with 7 bases that match TRBD1. The CDR3 sequence is 18 residues long. V trimming: 5 bases; J trimming: 6 bases; junction bases outside the gene matches: 16. The V gene's germline CDR1 is LNHDA and CDR2 SQIVND (reference sequence). The CDR3 loop is CASSPRTSGTATNSPLHF. The CDR3 bases are TGTGCCAGTAGTCCCCGAACCTCCGGGACAGCAACTAATTCACCCCTCCACTTT.

This clone is termed medium-sized. The rearrangement joins TRBV6-1 to TRBJ2-7; 13 nucleotides match TRBD2. With 4 bases clipped from V and 3 bases from J, the junction kept 6 bases outside the gene matches. Germline values: CDR1 MNHNS, CDR2 SASEGT. The CDR3 runs 16 residues. The CDR3 DNA sequence: TGTGCCAGCAGTGGGCCCGGGACTAGCGGGGTCTACGAGCAGTACTTC. This sequence encodes CASSGPGTSGVYEQYF.

The chain combines TRBV11-2 with TRBJ2-1; TRBD2 is a possible D gene (5 bases). V dropped 3 bases and J dropped 10 bases, with 10 bases sitting between them. Germline CDR1 SGHAT, CDR2 FQNNGV. The CDR3 totals 12 residues. CDR3 sequence (DNA): TGTGCCAGCAGCTTTAGAGGGAGCGAGCAGTTCTTC. Its protein is CASSFRGSEQFF.

This chain connects TRBV5-6 to TRBJ2-1; D perhaps matches TRBD2 (7 bases). Trimming removed 3 bases at V and 9 bases at J, with 19 bases between. Germline CDR1 and CDR2: SGHDT and YYEEEE. The CDR3 has 15 residues. In nucleotides, the CDR3 is TGTGCCAGCAGCTCGACGGGGGGCGGGATCCCTGAGCAGTTCTTC. Its translation: CASSSTGGGIPEQFF.

The gene calls are TRBV6-6 and TRBJ2-7; D unclear. The CDR3 length is 11 residues. V was clipped by 4 bases and J by 3 bases, with 4 bases between them. Germline CDR1 reads MNHNY; CDR2 reads SVGAGI (reference sequence). Written as DNA, the CDR3 is TGTGCCAGCAGTTCCAACTACGAGCAGTACTTC. The encoded protein is CASSSNYEQYF.

The gene calls are TRBV9 and TRBJ1-1, with unresolved D. V dropped 4 bases and J dropped 2 bases, with 18 bases sitting between them. This CDR3 is built from 16 residues. Germline lookup yields CDR1 SGDLS and CDR2 YYNGEE. The CDR3 DNA is TGTGCCAGCAGCCCGTCCATCGGGGAAGGTAACACTGAAGCTTTCTTT. It specifies CASSPSIGEGNTEAFF.